Sequencing of this T cell receptor beta chain was carried out in a study of OX40 agonist ivuxolimab in advanced cancers. Study information: Of the participants, approximately 38% had some prior anti-PD-1, anti-PD-L1 or anti-CTLA-4 therapy, which was allowed. Partial responses were observed in three patients, of whom one had hepatocellular carcinoma and two had cutaneous melanoma.

Assay used: immunoSEQ multiplex PCR; TCRdb lists only in-frame clones, some missing. The data show some 76,000 clones, with over 90% seen just once and 5.5% to 7% held by the top ten. J was trimmed by 3 bases and V by 5 bases; bases with no gene match: 1. This CDR3 is 11 amino acids long. Per germline, CDR1 DFQATT and CDR2 SNEGSKA (reference sequence). V is TRBV20-1 and J is TRBJ2-7, with 7 bases aligning to TRBD1. The origin of this receptor is an adult with an advanced solid tumor such as melanoma, head and neck, liver or kidney cancer. The sequencing used CD4+ or CD8+ T cells sorted from blood, collected in a trial of the OX40 agonist ivuxolimab. The CDR3 is CSAGTDYEQYF. The CDR3 bases are TGCAGTGCTGGGACAGACTACGAGCAGTACTTC.